Each of the 32 T cell receptor beta chains below was sequenced from the same sample in a study of shared clonotypes between healthy human individuals. TCRdb's table, derived via immunoSEQ multiplex PCR, lists solely in-frame clones and lacks some. The data hold more than 900,000 clones, with 78% observed a single time. The sample taken for sequencing was memory CD4+ T cells from PBMCs. Subset: CD45RA-negative fraction. The source is a man in his late teens or twenties in good health. Some clones in this sample may be carry-over from other donors' samples.

A note on this clone: Other DNA sequences within the sample encode an identical CDR3. The chain joins TRBV18 to TRBJ2-5, with D unresolved. This CDR3 is 12 amino acids long. The V gene lost 3 bases and the J gene lost 5 bases, with 7 bases spanning the gap. Germline CDR1 reads KGHSH; CDR2 reads LQKENI. The CDR3, as DNA: TGTGCCAGCTCACCGGGAAAGGAGACCCAGTACTTC. Protein: CASSPGKETQYF.

The chain recombines TRBV9 with TRBJ2-5, with 8 bases that match TRBD1. There are 15 residues in the CDR3. The J segment lost 2 bases and the V segment lost 4 bases, leaving 7 bases of the junction unmatched. Germline V gives CDR1 SGDLS, CDR2 YYNGEE. For the CDR3, the DNA is TGTGCCAGCAGCCCAGGGACAGGAGCACAAGAGACCCAGTACTTC. Translating it yields CASSPGTGAQETQYF.

Ten or more counts support this clone. The chain has TRBV7-2 and TRBJ2-7; TRBD1 or TRBD2 may be the D gene (6 bases each). Between the trimmed V and J ends, which lost 4 bases and 6 bases, there was a span of 25 bases. This CDR3 is built from 17 residues. CDR1 SGHTA and CDR2 FQGNSA come from the germline V gene. CDR3 in amino acids: CASSSLGWGHGGSEQYF. In DNA, the CDR3 is TGTGCCAGCAGCTCGCTAGGTTGGGGACACGGGGGCAGCGAGCAGTACTTC.

The chain employs TRBV5-1 and TRBJ2-3, with 7 bases lining up with TRBD2. In germline, CDR1 is SGHRS, CDR2 YFSETQ. The CDR3 has 15 amino acids. With V trimmed by 5 bases and J by 3 bases, 9 bases remained unmatched. The CDR3 region has the DNA TGCGCCAGCAGTAGTTACGGGGAGGGAACAGATACGCAGTATTTT. This translates into CASSSYGEGTDTQYF.

This clone appeared a few times. This chain joins TRBV7-9 and TRBJ2-1, with D unclear. The V gene's germline CDR1 is SEHNR and CDR2 FQNEAQ (reference sequence). CDR3 length equals 13 residues. V was clipped by 5 bases and J by 3 bases, with 8 bases between them. This chain's CDR3 is CASSEDGYNEQFF. DNA for the CDR3: TGTGCCAGCAGCGAAGACGGCTACAATGAGCAGTTCTTC.

By sample share, this clone is medium-sized. Other DNA sequences of this sample code for an identical CDR3. J is TRBJ2-7 and V is TRBV19; TRBD2 matches 7 bases. The J segment lost 5 bases and the V segment lost 1 base, leaving 5 bases of the junction unmatched. The V gene's germline CDR1 is LNHDA and CDR2 SQIVND (reference sequence). The CDR3 is made up of 14 amino acids. CDR3 amino acids: CASSIGRGSHEQYF. CDR3 DNA sequence: TGTGCCAGTAGTATAGGGCGGGGGTCCCACGAGCAGTACTTC. The entire variable domain, with the rest obtained from reference TRBV19 and TRBJ2-7, is as follows: DGGITQSPKYLFRKEGQNVTLSCEQNLNHDAMYWYRQDPGQGLRLIYYSQIVNDFQKGDIAEGYSVSREKKESFPLTVTSAQKNPTAFYLCASSIGRGSHEQYFGPGTRLTVT.

This rearrangement joins TRBV5-1 to TRBJ2-7, with TRBD2 matching over 11 bases. V lost 5 bases and J lost 5; bases outside the gene matches: 9. The CDR3 length is 15 residues. Looked up from germline, CDR1 is SGHRS and CDR2 is YFSETQ. The CDR3 DNA is TGCGCCAGCAGTTCCACTAGCGGGAGTATCAACGAGCAGTACTTC. Translation gives CASSSTSGSINEQYF.

This chain joins TRBV19 and TRBJ2-2, with 12 nucleotides matching TRBD2. Trimming cost V 6 bases and J 2 bases; bases outside gene matches: 19. CDR1 is LNHDA and CDR2 is SQIVND in the germline V gene (reference sequence). There are 21 residues in the CDR3. The CDR3 is CASSHHRLAGAPRFNTGELFF. The CDR3 DNA follows: TGTGCCAGTAGCCATCATAGACTAGCGGGGGCCCCCCGGTTTAACACCGGGGAGCTGTTTTTT.

This sequence joins TRBV11-1 and TRBJ2-7, with 8 bases fitting TRBD1. V lost 1 base and J lost 2; bases outside the gene matches: 1. The CDR3 totals 14 residues. The germline V gene encodes CDR1 SGHAT and CDR2 FQDESV (reference sequence). The CDR3, as DNA: TGTGCCAGCAGCTTAGTCAGGGGGCCCTACGAGCAGTACTTC. It encodes CASSLVRGPYEQYF.

Here the CDR3 DNA reads TGTGCCAGCAGTTTACAGGGGTACGAGGATGAAGCTTTCTTT. As protein: CASSLQGYEDEAFF. This chain joins TRBV28 and TRBJ1-1, with D perhaps TRBD1 (6 bases). Germline CDR1 and CDR2: MDHEN and SYDVKM. The germline V and J ends were trimmed by 2 bases and 7 bases, with 14 bases remaining between them. CDR3 length: 14 amino acids.

The chain has TRBV30 and TRBJ1-2, with 8 nucleotides matching TRBD1. The germline V gene encodes CDR1 GTSNPN and CDR2 SVGIG (reference sequence). V dropped 5 bases and J dropped 8; count of bases not matched to a gene: 7. The CDR3 is 12 amino acids. The CDR3 region is CAWGQGARGYTF. In DNA form, the CDR3 reads TGTGCCTGGGGGCAGGGGGCGCGGGGCTACACCTTC. Complete variable domain (other parts from reference TRBV30 and TRBJ1-2): SQTIHQWPATLVQPVGSPLSLECTVEGTSNPNLYWYRQAAGRGLQLLFYSVGIGQISSEVPQNLSASRPQDRQFILSSKKLLLSDSGFYLCAWGQGARGYTFGSGTRLTVV.

A note on this clone: Other DNA sequences in the same sample also yield this CDR3. The gene calls are TRBV30 and TRBJ1-5; no reliable D call. This CDR3 comprises 13 residues. Germline V gene lookup returns CDR1 GTSNPN and CDR2 SVGIG (reference sequence). The ends were cut back, 1 base at V and 3 bases at J, with 7 bases in the middle. The CDR3 here is CAWSEGNNQPQHF. CDR3 coding DNA: TGTGCCTGGAGTGAGGGCAACAATCAGCCCCAGCATTTT.

The chain recombines TRBV18 with TRBJ2-2, with 10 bases that match TRBD1. CDR3 size: 15 residues. Per the germline V gene, CDR1 is KGHSH and CDR2 is LQKENI. J was trimmed by 3 bases and V by 6 bases; bases with no gene match: 4. In DNA, the CDR3 is TGTGCCAGCTCCGGGACAGGGGTGCACACCGGGGAGCTGTTTTTT. Translated: CASSGTGVHTGELFF. Full variable domain (remainder filled in from reference TRBV18 and TRBJ2-2): NAGVMQNPRHLVRRRGQEARLRCSPMKGHSHVYWYRQLPEEGLKFMVYLQKENIIDESGMPKERFSAEFPKEGPSILRIQQVVRGDSAAYFCASSGTGVHTGELFFGEGSRLTVL.

This clone showed up many times. Other nucleotide sequences in the sample specify the same CDR3. CDR3 sequence reads: CASSESDNSPLHF. In DNA form, the CDR3 reads TGTGCCAGCAGTGAATCTGATAATTCACCCCTCCACTTT. The chain joins TRBV25-1 to TRBJ1-6; D unresolved. The V and J ends lost 1 base and 5 bases respectively, with 3 bases between them. Germline V gives CDR1 MGHDK, CDR2 SYGVNS. This CDR3 has 13 residues.

This chain joins TRBV7-3 and TRBJ2-5, with D hard to call. Germline V gene sequence: CDR1 SGHTA, CDR2 FQGTGA. This CDR3 is built from 13 residues. The V end lost 3 bases, the J end lost 5 bases, and 10 bases lay between the germline ends. As DNA, the CDR3 is TGTGCCAGCAGCTTCGCAGGCTGGGAGACCCAGTACTTC. Its protein is CASSFAGWETQYF.

About this clone itself: This may arise from a read error, as a much more abundant clone is one base away. The chain couples TRBV28 to TRBJ2-7, with D tentatively TRBD1 (6 bases). Trimming cost V 7 bases and J 6 bases, with 16 bases left between them. This CDR3 contains 13 residues. CDR1 is MDHEN and CDR2 is SYDVKM in the germline V gene. This chain's CDR3 is CASTVDRTCEQYF. In DNA, the CDR3 is TGTGCCAGCACCGTGGACAGAACCTGCGAGCAGTACTTC.

The V and J genes are TRBV18 and TRBJ1-4; the D is unclear. Germline V gives CDR1 KGHSH, CDR2 LQKENI. The CDR3 loop spans 13 amino acids. The germline V and J ends were trimmed by 4 bases and 13 bases, with 16 bases remaining between them. CDR3 DNA: TGTGCCAGCTCACAAACATCCGCAGTAGGACTGTTTTTT. It codes for CASSQTSAVGLFF.

The chain carries TRBV28 and TRBJ1-4, with D perhaps TRBD1 (5 bases). This CDR3 comprises 15 residues. Trimming stripped 6 bases from V and 3 bases from J, with 14 bases between. The germline V gene has CDR1 MDHEN and CDR2 SYDVKM. The CDR3, as DNA: TGTGCCAGCAGGTCCGGGGGGATAGCTAATGAAAAACTGTTTTTT. Translation gives CASRSGGIANEKLFF.

V and J are TRBV28 and TRBJ2-5; D may be TRBD2 (6 bases). The CDR3 has 12 residues. Trimming cost V 8 bases and J 6 bases, with 13 bases left between them. In germline, CDR1 is MDHEN, CDR2 SYDVKM. As DNA, the CDR3 is TGTGCCAGCGGGACTGTCTCGAAGACCCAGTACTTC. Its translation: CASGTVSKTQYF. The entire variable domain, with the rest obtained from reference TRBV28 and TRBJ2-5, is as follows: DVKVTQSSRYLVKRTGEKVFLECVQDMDHENMFWYRQDPGLGLRLIYFSYDVKMKEKGDIPEGYSVSREKKERFSLILESASTNQTSMYLCASGTVSKTQYFGPGTRLLVL.

This chain joins TRBV18 and TRBJ2-2; TRBD2 might be the D (6 bases). The ends were cut back, 2 bases at V and 5 bases at J, with 18 bases in the middle. The CDR3 totals 17 residues. CDR1 is KGHSH and CDR2 is LQKENI in the germline V gene. CDR3 loop: CASSPSGRSSGTGELFF. CDR3 in DNA: TGTGCCAGCTCACCATCGGGACGGTCAAGCGGGACCGGGGAGCTGTTTTTT.

CDR3 nucleotides: TGCAGCGTTGTGCCAGGTCCACCCTCCTACGAGCAGTACTTC. Amino acid sequence: CSVVPGPPSYEQYF. The chain carries TRBV29-1 and TRBJ2-7; no firm D call. Germline V gives CDR1 SQVTM, CDR2 ANQGSEA. V shed 4 bases and J shed 0 bases, with 13 bases lying between them. The CDR3 contains 14 residues.

The CDR3 DNA sequence: TGCAGCGTTGAAAAGGGGGACAGCACTGAAGCTTTCTTT. This sequence encodes CSVEKGDSTEAFF. V gene TRBV29-1 combines with J gene TRBJ1-1; 7 nucleotides align to TRBD1. The ends lost 2 bases at V and 4 bases at J; junction bases unmatched: 4. Germline loops: CDR1 SQVTM, CDR2 ANQGSEA. The CDR3 totals 13 residues.

V usage is TRBV19 and J usage is TRBJ2-7; 7 nucleotides align to TRBD1. Germline CDR1 LNHDA, CDR2 SQIVND (reference sequence). The CDR3 length is 13 residues. The V and J ends lost 9 bases and 1 base, in that order; junction bases with no gene match: 6. The CDR3 loop is CASRRQGSYEQYF. Here the CDR3 DNA reads TGTGCCAGCCGACGACAGGGATCCTACGAGCAGTACTTC.

On this clone: The same CDR3 also results from other DNA sequences found in this sample. The V and J genes are TRBV2 and TRBJ1-1; D not resolved. Germline assignment: CDR1 SNHLY and CDR2 FYNNEI. The CDR3 spans 14 residues. V was clipped by 4 bases and J by 1 base, with 10 bases between them. CDR3 in DNA: TGTGCCAGCAGTGTAATAGAGAGGAACACTGAAGCTTTCTTT. Amino acid sequence: CASSVIERNTEAFF. Using reference TRBV2 and TRBJ1-1 for the parts outside the CDR3, the full variable domain is EPEVTQTPSHQVTQMGQEVILRCVPISNHLYFYWYRQILGQKVEFLVSFYNNEISEKSEIFDDQFSVERPDGSNFTLKIRSTKLEDSAMYFCASSVIERNTEAFFGQGTRLTVV.

V usage is TRBV7-9 and J usage is TRBJ2-3; D uncertain. Trimming cost V 1 base and J 2 bases, with 10 bases left between them. Germline-derived CDR1 and CDR2 are SEHNR and FQNEAQ (reference sequence). CDR3 size: 15 residues. The CDR3 here is CASSLEGTSTDTQYF. CDR3 DNA sequence: TGTGCCAGCAGCTTAGAAGGCACTTCCACAGATACGCAGTATTTT.

The V call is TRBV7-9, the J call TRBJ1-3; D is perhaps TRBD1 (6 bases). Germline loops: CDR1 SEHNR, CDR2 FQNEAQ (reference sequence). The V end lost 4 bases, the J end lost 4 bases, and 20 bases lay between the germline ends. The CDR3 sequence is 17 residues long. CDR3 sequence: CASSSQRPRGQGNTIYF. In nucleotides, the CDR3 is TGTGCCAGCAGCTCCCAACGGCCCCGGGGGCAGGGAAACACCATATATTTT.

This rearrangement joins TRBV28 to TRBJ2-7; 9 bases line up with TRBD2. Germline V lookup: CDR1 MDHEN, CDR2 SYDVKM. This CDR3 contains 14 residues. The V segment lost 8 bases and the J segment 4 bases; nucleotides outside the gene matches: 9. The CDR3 here is CASSNSGSLYEQYF. In DNA, the CDR3 is TGTGCCAGCTCGAATAGCGGGAGCCTGTACGAGCAGTACTTC. Filled out from reference TRBV28 and TRBJ2-7, the complete variable domain reads DVKVTQSSRYLVKRTGEKVFLECVQDMDHENMFWYRQDPGLGLRLIYFSYDVKMKEKGDIPEGYSVSREKKERFSLILESASTNQTSMYLCASSNSGSLYEQYFGPGTRLTVT.

The chain is built from TRBV28 and TRBJ2-7; 9 bases fit TRBD2. The V gene's germline CDR1 is MDHEN and CDR2 SYDVKM. With 10 bases clipped from V and 3 bases from J, the junction kept 10 bases outside the gene matches. This CDR3 comprises 14 residues. CDR3 DNA sequence: TGTGCCACTAAGACAGTAGCGGGAGTCTACGAGCAGTACTTC. This codes for CATKTVAGVYEQYF.

The V and J genes are TRBV4-2 and TRBJ1-1; D gene uncertain. The CDR3 is 13 residues long. CDR1 LGHNA and CDR2 YNFKEQ come from the germline V gene. Trimming removed 1 base at V and 3 bases at J, with 6 bases between. CDR3 loop: CASSQVGYTEAFF. CDR3 bases: TGTGCCAGCAGCCAAGTGGGGTACACTGAAGCTTTCTTT.

The chain carries TRBV19 and TRBJ2-7, with D perhaps matching TRBD2 (5 bases). The V end lost 2 bases, the J end lost 3 bases, and 11 bases lay between the germline ends. The CDR3 totals 14 residues. Germline V gene sequence: CDR1 LNHDA, CDR2 SQIVND (reference sequence). CDR3 sequence (DNA): TGTGCCAGTAGTATAAGGAGCGGAAACTACGAGCAGTACTTC. It is translated as CASSIRSGNYEQYF.

This chain joins TRBV7-3 and TRBJ2-1, with TRBD2 matching over 11 bases. The germline gives CDR1 SGHTA, CDR2 FQGTGA. Trimming at V came to 4 bases and at J to 8 bases, leaving 7 bases not matched to a gene. There are 15 residues in the CDR3. CDR3 nucleotides: TGTGCCAGCAGCTCCACTAGCGGGGGTCCGGATGAGCAGTTCTTC. It specifies CASSSTSGGPDEQFF.

This rearrangement joins TRBV5-1 to TRBJ1-2, with TRBD1 identical over 7 bases. The CDR3 length is 15 residues. Germline loops: CDR1 SGHRS, CDR2 YFSETQ. J was trimmed by 6 bases and V by 1 base; bases with no gene match: 9. The CDR3 loop reads CASSLPTGTEDGYTF. Written as DNA, the CDR3 is TGCGCCAGCAGCTTGCCAACCGGGACAGAAGATGGCTACACCTTC.